What follows are 30 T cell receptor beta chains derived from one specimen sequenced in a study of shared clonotypes between healthy human individuals. Using immunoSEQ multiplex PCR, the repertoire was profiled, and TCRdb retains in-frame clones only, with some absent. This table has 780,000 or so clones, just under 75% appearing once. Sequencing was done on a sample of memory CD4+ T cells sorted from blood. Subset: CD45RA-negative fraction. Receptors originate from a young woman in good health.

This chain uses TRBV7-3 with TRBJ2-3; TRBD1 matches at 8 bases. Germline V gene sequence: CDR1 SGHTA, CDR2 FQGTGA. V shed 5 bases, J shed 4 bases, and the junction held 2 bases outside the gene matches. This CDR3 region has 13 residues. CDR3 sequence: CASSLQGADTQYF. Written as DNA, the CDR3 is TGTGCCAGCAGCCTACAGGGGGCAGATACGCAGTATTTT.

This clone turned up a few times. Other DNA sequences in the sample encode the same CDR3. The chain uses TRBV9 and TRBJ1-1; D is undetermined. This CDR3 contains 13 residues. Trimming removed 0 bases at V and 4 bases at J, with 7 bases between. Germline lookup yields CDR1 SGDLS and CDR2 YYNGEE. The CDR3 DNA follows: TGTGCCAGCAGCGTAGCGTGGGGCACTGAAGCTTTCTTT. It yields the protein CASSVAWGTEAFF.

This sequence joins TRBV5-1 and TRBJ2-7, with 9 nucleotides matching TRBD2. Germline loops: CDR1 SGHRS, CDR2 YFSETQ. Trimming at V came to 1 base and at J to 6 bases, leaving 5 bases not matched to a gene. The length of the CDR3 is 14 residues. The CDR3 bases are TGCGCCAGCAGCTTGTTAGCGGGAGAGGGCGAGCAGTACTTC. Encoded protein: CASSLLAGEGEQYF.

This clone occurred many times. This chain joins TRBV29-1 and TRBJ2-3; D may be TRBD1 (5 bases). Germline V gene data show CDR1 as SQVTM and CDR2 as ANQGSEA. The length of the CDR3 is 13 residues. Between the trimmed V and J ends, which lost 6 bases and 2 bases, there was a span of 12 bases. CDR3 coding DNA: TGCAGCGTAGTGACAGACCCCACAGATACGCAGTATTTT. Encoded protein: CSVVTDPTDTQYF.

This clone was seen a few times. The rearrangement joins TRBV6-4 to TRBJ1-4, with D perhaps matching TRBD1 (5 bases). The CDR3 loop spans 13 amino acids. V was shortened by 6 bases and J by 12 bases, with 17 bases between the two germline ends. Germline V gene lookup returns CDR1 MRHNA and CDR2 SNTAGT. The DNA for the CDR3 is TGTGCCAGCAGCCCGGGCGGGACGGGTGAACTGTTTTTT. Protein product: CASSPGGTGELFF.

This chain links TRBV19 with TRBJ2-6; maybe TRBD1 (7 bases). Germline values: CDR1 LNHDA, CDR2 SQIVND (reference sequence). Trimming took off 9 bases at V and 3 bases at J, with 21 bases between the two ends. CDR3 length: 17 residues. In nucleotides, the CDR3 is TGTGCCAGCGACCCCCGGGGGCAGGGGGTTGGGGCCAACGTCCTGACTTTC. Translated, it gives CASDPRGQGVGANVLTF.

Of note for this clone: The junction and the germline gene differ at one end; a read error may be behind it. The rearrangement uses TRBV2 and TRBJ1-5, with TRBD1 identical over 7 bases. From germline, CDR1 is SNHLY and CDR2 FYNNEI. The CDR3 has 16 amino acids. CDR3: CASREDRALSNQPQHF. In DNA, the CDR3 is TGTGCCAGCAGGGAAGACAGGGCTCTTAGCAATCAGCCCCAGCATTTT.

This chain uses TRBV5-1 with TRBJ1-1; no firm D call. Trimming shortened V by 5 bases and J by 3 bases, and 17 bases separated the two germline ends. Per the germline V gene, CDR1 is SGHRS and CDR2 is YFSETQ. The CDR3 is made up of 15 amino acids. The CDR3 sequence: CASRSKDGGDTEAFF. The CDR3 bases are TGCGCCAGCAGGAGCAAGGACGGTGGGGACACTGAAGCTTTCTTT.

This clone was seen a few times. The chain couples TRBV11-1 to TRBJ2-1, with TRBD2 matching 9 bases. Per germline, CDR1 SGHAT and CDR2 FQDESV (reference sequence). This CDR3 is 15 amino acids long. Unmatched junction bases numbered 7, after V lost 3 bases and J lost 7 bases. CDR3 coding DNA: TGTGCCAGCAGCTTCTCTGCGGGAGGGCCAAATGAGCAGTTCTTC. It yields the protein CASSFSAGGPNEQFF. Filled out from reference TRBV11-1 and TRBJ2-1, the complete variable domain reads EAEVAQSPRYKITEKSQAVAFWCDPISGHATLYWYRQILGQGPELLVQFQDESVVDDSQLPKDRFSAERLKGVDSTLKIQPAELGDSAMYLCASSFSAGGPNEQFFGPGTRLTVL.

The V and J genes are TRBV7-6 and TRBJ2-1, with TRBD2 identical over 8 bases. Germline-derived CDR1 and CDR2 are SGHVS and FNYEAQ. The CDR3 has 14 residues. Trimming took 5 bases from V and 6 from J; bases not matched to a gene: 6. CDR3 nucleotides: TGTGCCAGCAGCACGAGGACTAGCTCCAATGAGCAGTTCTTC. Its translation: CASSTRTSSNEQFF.

This clone was recorded at least ten times. J is TRBJ2-7 and V is TRBV23-1; D might be TRBD2 (7 bases). TRBV23-1 is classed as an ORF, of uncertain function. V lost 1 base and J lost 2, with 24 bases in between. This CDR3 is 19 amino acids long. In DNA, the CDR3 is TGCGCCAGCAGTCAATTTAGGGGGTGGGCTAGCGGAAGAGCCTACGAGCAGTACTTC. Its translation is CASSQFRGWASGRAYEQYF.

This clone was detected only once. CDR3 sequence reads: CASSHGLAGGGSETQYF. CDR3 coding DNA: TGTGCCAGCAGCCACGGACTAGCGGGAGGAGGTAGTGAGACCCAGTACTTC. The gene calls are TRBV7-7 and TRBJ2-5, with 14 bases lining up with TRBD2. Germline assignment: CDR1 SSHAT and CDR2 FNYEAQ (reference sequence). With 5 bases clipped from V and 5 bases from J, the junction kept 10 bases outside the gene matches. The CDR3 covers 17 residues.

The chain joins TRBV7-9 to TRBJ2-3, with 8 bases matching TRBD2. V was clipped by 0 bases and J by 8 bases; unmatched bases: 4. Per the germline V gene, CDR1 is SEHNR and CDR2 is FQNEAQ (reference sequence). CDR3 length equals 14 residues. The CDR3 coding sequence is TGTGCCAGCAGCTTAGCCTCGGGAGGGGGTACGCAGTATTTT. It translates to CASSLASGGGTQYF. Looking up the rest from reference TRBV7-9 and TRBJ2-3 gives the full variable domain: DTGVSQNPRHKITKRGQNVTFRCDPISEHNRLYWYRQTLGQGPEFLTYFQNEAQLEKSRLLSDRFSAERPKGSFSTLEIQRTEQGDSAMYLCASSLASGGGTQYFGPGTRLTVL.

This chain links TRBV5-1 with TRBJ1-4, with D possibly matching TRBD1 (6 bases). The CDR3 covers 14 residues. V lost 5 bases, J lost 12 bases, and 20 bases lay in between. Germline loops: CDR1 SGHRS, CDR2 YFSETQ. The CDR3 coding sequence is TGCGCCAGCAGTTTGAATGGACAGCTCGGGGAACTGTTTTTT. This sequence encodes CASSLNGQLGELFF.

The chain has TRBV29-1 and TRBJ2-1; TRBD1 agrees at 9 bases. V dropped 4 bases and J dropped 6; count of bases not matched to a gene: 13. The CDR3 is made up of 16 amino acids. CDR1 SQVTM and CDR2 ANQGSEA come from the germline V gene. CDR3 sequence reads: CSVVFVMRQGGNEQFF. CDR3 DNA sequence: TGCAGCGTTGTATTCGTGATGAGACAGGGGGGCAATGAGCAGTTCTTC.

As regards this clone: Additional DNA sequences in this sample encode the identical CDR3. This chain uses TRBV28 with TRBJ2-7, with TRBD2 as a possible D gene (5 bases). Germline CDR1 reads MDHEN; CDR2 reads SYDVKM. This CDR3 contains 16 residues. Deletions cut 3 bases from V and 1 base from J, with 16 bases between. CDR3 nucleotides: TGTGCCAGCAGTTTGGACGGAGGAGTGGCATCCTACGAGCAGTACTTC. It yields the protein CASSLDGGVASYEQYF.

The chain has TRBV9 and TRBJ2-1, with D hard to call. With 0 bases removed from V and 10 bases from J, the gap between germline ends came to 8 bases. CDR3 size: 12 residues. CDR1 is SGDLS and CDR2 is YYNGEE in the germline V gene. CDR3 region: CASSVESREQFF. DNA for the CDR3: TGTGCCAGCAGCGTAGAATCTAGGGAGCAGTTCTTC.

The chain joins TRBV5-1 to TRBJ2-7; D remains unclear. The CDR3 has 17 amino acids. Germline V CDR1 and CDR2: SGHRS, YFSETQ. Trimming pared 2 bases from V and 0 bases from J, leaving 18 bases between. CDR3 region: CASSLLPIRASSYEQYF. The CDR3 coding sequence is TGCGCCAGCAGCTTACTTCCCATTAGAGCAAGCTCCTACGAGCAGTACTTC.

The J gene is TRBJ2-1, the V gene TRBV29-1; the D gene is possibly TRBD2 (5 bases). CDR1 and CDR2 from the germline V gene are SQVTM and ANQGSEA. With 6 bases removed from V and 2 bases from J, the gap between germline ends came to 20 bases. The CDR3 is 16 amino acids. The CDR3 nucleotides are TGCAGCGTCGAAATCCTAGGAGCGGCCGCCTACAATGAGCAGTTCTTC. Translation gives CSVEILGAAAYNEQFF.

The gene calls are TRBV29-1 and TRBJ1-2; perhaps TRBD1 as D (6 bases). The CDR3 is 13 amino acids. The germline V gene encodes CDR1 SQVTM and CDR2 ANQGSEA. Trimming removed 6 bases from V and 0 bases from J, with 11 bases in between. The CDR3 loop reads CSVADRSNYGYTF. CDR3 DNA sequence: TGCAGCGTCGCTGACAGGTCTAACTATGGCTACACCTTC.

This clone was seen many times. V gene TRBV5-1 combines with J gene TRBJ2-7, with 10 bases matching TRBD2. CDR3 length: 17 residues. In germline, CDR1 is SGHRS, CDR2 YFSETQ. J was trimmed by 4 bases and V by 4 bases; bases with no gene match: 14. CDR3: CASSGRTSGILGYEQYF. For the CDR3, the DNA is TGCGCCAGCAGCGGGAGGACTAGCGGTATTTTAGGGTACGAGCAGTACTTC.

This chain's CDR3 is CASRATGANTGELFF. CDR3 DNA sequence: TGTGCCAGCAGAGCTACTGGGGCGAACACCGGGGAGCTGTTTTTT. The rearrangement joins TRBV6-5 to TRBJ2-2; D not resolved. The CDR3 consists of 15 residues. Germline V CDR1 and CDR2: MNHEY, SVGAGI. With 6 bases removed from V and 0 bases from J, the gap between germline ends came to 11 bases.

This chain joins TRBV11-2 and TRBJ2-2, with no clear D. The CDR3 is 15 amino acids. Germline CDR1 reads SGHAT; CDR2 reads FQNNGV. Trimming shortened V by 5 bases and J by 1 base, and 11 bases separated the two germline ends. The CDR3 protein is CASSPDYQNTGELFF. The CDR3 bases are TGTGCCAGCAGCCCCGATTACCAGAACACCGGGGAGCTGTTTTTT.

The table lists this clone with a count of one. The chain employs TRBV21-1 and TRBJ2-1; whether TRBD2, the table's D call, matches the DNA was not checked. TRBV21-1 has pseudogene status. CDR3 length equals 16 residues. CDR3 sequence: CASSKVEAGSYNEQFF. CDR3 nucleotides: TGTGCCAGCAGCAAAGTGGAAGCGGGCTCCTACAATGAGCAGTTCTTC.

J is TRBJ2-3 and V is TRBV19, with D uncertain. This CDR3 is built from 13 residues. Trimming took 6 bases from V and 0 from J, leaving 7 bases between them. CDR1 and CDR2 (germline): LNHDA, SQIVND (reference sequence). The CDR3 spells CASRMFSTDTQYF. DNA of the CDR3: TGTGCCAGTAGAATGTTTAGCACAGATACGCAGTATTTT.

The rearrangement joins TRBV11-3 to TRBJ2-7, with D perhaps TRBD2 (7 bases). The CDR3 contains 15 residues. V lost 1 base to trimming and J lost 2 bases, with 12 bases between them. Germline lookup yields CDR1 SGHNT and CDR2 YENEEA. CDR3 coding DNA: TGTGCCAGCAGCTTAGCGGGGGGCGGTACCTACGAGCAGTACTTC. Translating gives CASSLAGGGTYEQYF.

This clone was observed a single time. V and J are TRBV28 and TRBJ2-6; D is unclear. The CDR3 consists of 15 residues. The germline gives CDR1 MDHEN, CDR2 SYDVKM. Deletions cut 2 bases from V and 0 bases from J, with 5 bases between. Here the CDR3 DNA reads TGTGCCAGCAGTTTAATGGACTCTGGGGCCAACGTCCTGACTTTC. This sequence encodes CASSLMDSGANVLTF.

This rearrangement joins TRBV10-3 to TRBJ1-2; unclear D gene. This CDR3 contains 13 residues. Deletions cut 2 bases from V and 8 bases from J, with 12 bases between. CDR1 and CDR2 (germline): ENHRY, SYGVKD. The CDR3 DNA reads as TGTGCCATCAGTGAGGAGAGGGTGGGAGGCTACACCTTC. It is translated as CAISEERVGGYTF.

Only a few counts were recorded for this clone. The same CDR3 can be traced to other DNA sequences in this sample. The genes are TRBV7-9 and TRBJ1-5; D remains ambiguous. This CDR3 comprises 14 residues. Trimming removed 1 base from V and 5 bases from J, with 9 bases in between. The germline V gene encodes CDR1 SEHNR and CDR2 FQNEAQ (reference sequence). CDR3 sequence reads: CASSLDGGYQPQHF. The CDR3 region has the DNA TGTGCCAGCAGCTTAGACGGCGGCTATCAGCCCCAGCATTTT.

This clone appeared once. V and J are TRBV5-1 and TRBJ1-1; D possibly corresponds to TRBD1 (6 bases). This CDR3 is 14 amino acids long. The ends were cut back, 0 bases at V and 6 bases at J, with 12 bases in the middle. Per germline, CDR1 SGHRS and CDR2 YFSETQ. The CDR3, as DNA: TGCGCCAGCAGCTTGGCCGCGGGGGCGCCTGAAGCTTTCTTT. It codes for CASSLAAGAPEAFF.